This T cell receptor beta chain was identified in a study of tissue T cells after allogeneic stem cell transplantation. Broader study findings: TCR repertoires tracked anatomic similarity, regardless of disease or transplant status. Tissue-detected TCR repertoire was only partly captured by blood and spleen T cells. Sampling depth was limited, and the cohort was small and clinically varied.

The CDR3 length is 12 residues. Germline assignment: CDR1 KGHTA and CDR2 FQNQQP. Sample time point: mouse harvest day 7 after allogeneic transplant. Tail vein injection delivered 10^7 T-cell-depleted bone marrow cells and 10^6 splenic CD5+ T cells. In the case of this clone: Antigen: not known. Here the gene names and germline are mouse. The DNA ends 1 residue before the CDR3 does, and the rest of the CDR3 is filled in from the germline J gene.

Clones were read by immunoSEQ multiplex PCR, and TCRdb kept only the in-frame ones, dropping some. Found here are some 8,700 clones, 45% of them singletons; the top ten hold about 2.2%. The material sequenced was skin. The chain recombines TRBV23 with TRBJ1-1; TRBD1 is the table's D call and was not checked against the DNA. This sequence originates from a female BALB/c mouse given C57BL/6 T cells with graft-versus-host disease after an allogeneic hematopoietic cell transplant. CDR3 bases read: TGCTCCAGCAGTCAATCAGGGGGTGAAGTCTTC. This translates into CSSSQSGGEVF. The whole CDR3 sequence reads CSSSQSGGEVFF.